This T cell receptor (beta chain) was found in a study of blood T cells in healthy people across ages. V lost 3 bases to trimming and J lost 3 bases, with 27 bases between them. The germline V gene has CDR1 GTSNPN and CDR2 SVGIG (reference sequence). The CDR3 runs to 20 residues. Next came a second PCR, run for roughly 7 to 12 cycles, which used a sample-barcoded 5' primer along with a J-beta primer mix. A single record per CDR3 protein comes from TCRdb applying MiXCR to the 5' RACE reads. Of hundreds of thousands of distinct CDR3 sequences listed, 52% are singletons. The rearrangement joins TRBV30 to TRBJ1-6, with D unresolved. The receptor comes from a woman at least 80 years old in good health. The source material was blood. In DNA form, the CDR3 reads TGTGCCTGGAGAACGGATCGCAGAAACAAGGGCGAAGACTATAATTCACCCCTCCACTTT. Amino acids: CAWRTDRRNKGEDYNSPLHF.